This paragraph reports one T cell receptor beta chain. Amplification targeted the TCR beta CDR3 regions, with RNA transcripts as the source material. HTBI primers were used in a first-round RT-PCR, which preceded a second-round multiplex PCR. TCRdb re-derived calls from the multiplex PCR reads in MiXCR, one entry per CDR3 protein. The table lists 650,000 to 900,000 distinct CDR3 sequences, roughly 40% of them singletons, with 44% in the top ten. Germline V gene lookup returns CDR1 SGHAT and CDR2 FQNNGV. The CDR3 is 12 amino acids. V gave up 7 bases and J gave up 5 bases, with 6 bases separating them. The data are from a study of Graves' ophthalmopathy and Graves' hyperthyroidism.

The source is an adult man with Graves' ophthalmopathy. Sequencing used peripheral blood. The chain recombines TRBV11-2 with TRBJ1-6; the D is unclear. The CDR3 protein is CASNANNSPLHF. CDR3 coding DNA: TGTGCCAGCAACGCGAATAATTCACCCCTCCACTTT.